This T cell receptor beta chain is drawn from a study of cytomegalovirus exposure and HLA in healthy donors. To note about this clone: Its antigen is unidentified.

Study-level points and caveats: Earlier analysis yielded a pattern in which most TCR beta V segments were productive about 90% or about 30% of the time. When analyzed later, the rates of TCR association showed variation by HLA locus, with DRB1 the most and HLA-C the fewest.

Primers included in the PCR were 60 Vbeta and 13 Jbeta primers. Libraries were prepared by immunoSEQ multiplex PCR; TCRdb keeps only in-frame clonotypes and omits some of them. The sample holds 150,000 to 200,000 clones, 75% to 80% seen once. CDR3 length equals 14 residues. The V and J ends lost 0 bases and 2 bases respectively, with 9 bases between them. The germline V gene has CDR1 SGHRS and CDR2 YFSETQ. The receptor was derived from a woman between 40 and 50 years old in good health and CMV-seronegative. The sample taken for sequencing was PBMCs. The V and J genes are TRBV5-1 and TRBJ2-7; TRBD2 might be the D (6 bases). As DNA, the CDR3 is TGCGCCAGCAGCTTGGCGGGGAGGCCCTACGAGCAGTACTTC. Translation gives CASSLAGRPYEQYF.